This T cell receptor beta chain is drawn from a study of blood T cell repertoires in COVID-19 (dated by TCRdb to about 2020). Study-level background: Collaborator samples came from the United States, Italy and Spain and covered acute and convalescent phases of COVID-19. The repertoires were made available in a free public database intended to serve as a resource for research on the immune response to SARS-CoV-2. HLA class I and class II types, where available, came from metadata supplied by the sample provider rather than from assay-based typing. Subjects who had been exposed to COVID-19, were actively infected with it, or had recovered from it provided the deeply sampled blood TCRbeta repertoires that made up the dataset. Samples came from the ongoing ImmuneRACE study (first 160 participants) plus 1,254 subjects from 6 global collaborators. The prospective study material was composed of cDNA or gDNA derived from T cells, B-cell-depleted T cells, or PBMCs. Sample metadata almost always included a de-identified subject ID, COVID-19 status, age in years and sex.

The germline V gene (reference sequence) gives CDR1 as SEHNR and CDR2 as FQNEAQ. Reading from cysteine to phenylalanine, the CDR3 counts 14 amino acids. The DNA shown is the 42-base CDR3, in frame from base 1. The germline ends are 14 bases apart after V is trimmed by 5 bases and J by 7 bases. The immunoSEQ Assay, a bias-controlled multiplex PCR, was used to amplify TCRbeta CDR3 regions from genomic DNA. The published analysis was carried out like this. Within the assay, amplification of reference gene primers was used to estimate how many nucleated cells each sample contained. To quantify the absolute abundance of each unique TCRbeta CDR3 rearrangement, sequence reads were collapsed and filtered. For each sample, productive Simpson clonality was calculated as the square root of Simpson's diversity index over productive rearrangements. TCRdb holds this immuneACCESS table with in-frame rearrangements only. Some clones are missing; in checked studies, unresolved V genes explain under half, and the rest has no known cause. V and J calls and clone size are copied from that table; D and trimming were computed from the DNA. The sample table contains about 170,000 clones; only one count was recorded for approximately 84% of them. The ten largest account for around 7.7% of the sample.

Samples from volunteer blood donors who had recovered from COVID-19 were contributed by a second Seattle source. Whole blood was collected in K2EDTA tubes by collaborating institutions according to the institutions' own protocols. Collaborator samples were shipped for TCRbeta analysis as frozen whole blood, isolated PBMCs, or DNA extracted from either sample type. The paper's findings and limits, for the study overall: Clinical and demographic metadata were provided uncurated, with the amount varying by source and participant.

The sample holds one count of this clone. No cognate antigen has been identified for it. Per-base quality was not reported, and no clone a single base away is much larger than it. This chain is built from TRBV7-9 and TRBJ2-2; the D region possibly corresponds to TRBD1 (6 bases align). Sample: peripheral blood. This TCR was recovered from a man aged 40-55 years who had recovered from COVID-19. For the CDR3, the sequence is CASSPPNRVGELFF. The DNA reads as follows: TGTGCCAGCAGCCCACCCAACAGGGTCGGGGAGCTGTTTTTT. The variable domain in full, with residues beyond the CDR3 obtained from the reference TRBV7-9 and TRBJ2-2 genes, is DTGVSQNPRHKITKRGQNVTFRCDPISEHNRLYWYRQTLGQGPEFLTYFQNEAQLEKSRLLSDRFSAERPKGSFSTLEIQRTEQGDSAMYLCASSPPNRVGELFFGEGSRLTVL.